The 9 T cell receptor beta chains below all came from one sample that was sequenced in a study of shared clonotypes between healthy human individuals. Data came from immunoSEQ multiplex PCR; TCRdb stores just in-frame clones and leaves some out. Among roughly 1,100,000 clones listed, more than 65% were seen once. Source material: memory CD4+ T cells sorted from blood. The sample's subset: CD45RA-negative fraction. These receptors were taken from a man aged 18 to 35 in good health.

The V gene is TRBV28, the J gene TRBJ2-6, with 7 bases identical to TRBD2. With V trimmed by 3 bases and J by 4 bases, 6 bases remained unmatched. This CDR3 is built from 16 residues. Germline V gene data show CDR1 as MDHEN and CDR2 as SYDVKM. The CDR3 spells CASSFAGEVGANVLTF. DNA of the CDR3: TGTGCCAGCAGTTTCGCGGGGGAGGTAGGGGCCAACGTCCTGACTTTC.

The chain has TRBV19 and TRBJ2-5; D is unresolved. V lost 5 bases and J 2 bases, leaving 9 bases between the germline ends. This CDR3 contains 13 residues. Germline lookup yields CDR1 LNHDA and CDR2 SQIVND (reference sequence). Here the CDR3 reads CASSLRVQETQYF. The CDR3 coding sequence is TGTGCCAGTAGTCTCCGGGTTCAAGAGACCCAGTACTTC.

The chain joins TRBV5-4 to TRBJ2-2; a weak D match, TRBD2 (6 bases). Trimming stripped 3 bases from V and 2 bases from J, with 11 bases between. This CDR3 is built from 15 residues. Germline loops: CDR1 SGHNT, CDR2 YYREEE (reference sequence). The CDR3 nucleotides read TGTGCCAGCAGCTACGGCGGGGTAAACACCGGGGAGCTGTTTTTT. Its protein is CASSYGGVNTGELFF.

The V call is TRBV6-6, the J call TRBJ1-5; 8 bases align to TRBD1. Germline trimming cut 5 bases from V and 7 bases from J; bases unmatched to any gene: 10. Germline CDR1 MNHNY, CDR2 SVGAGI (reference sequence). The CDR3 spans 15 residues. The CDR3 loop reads CASSPRGTGYQPQHF. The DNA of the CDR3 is TGTGCCAGCAGTCCCCGGGGGACAGGTTACCAGCCCCAGCATTTT.

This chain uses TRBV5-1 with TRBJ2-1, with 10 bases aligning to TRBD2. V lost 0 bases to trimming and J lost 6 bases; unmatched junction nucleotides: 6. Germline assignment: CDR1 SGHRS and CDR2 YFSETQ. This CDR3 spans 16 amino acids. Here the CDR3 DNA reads TGCGCCAGCAGCTTGGCCGGGGCTAGCGGGAGCAATGAGCAGTTCTTC. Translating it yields CASSLAGASGSNEQFF.

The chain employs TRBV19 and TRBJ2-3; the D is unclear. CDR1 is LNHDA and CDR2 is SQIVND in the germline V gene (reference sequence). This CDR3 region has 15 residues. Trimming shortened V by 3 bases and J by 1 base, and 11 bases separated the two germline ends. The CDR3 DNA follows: TGTGCCAGTAGTATTGTTAGTTTGGGCACAGATACGCAGTATTTT. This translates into CASSIVSLGTDTQYF.

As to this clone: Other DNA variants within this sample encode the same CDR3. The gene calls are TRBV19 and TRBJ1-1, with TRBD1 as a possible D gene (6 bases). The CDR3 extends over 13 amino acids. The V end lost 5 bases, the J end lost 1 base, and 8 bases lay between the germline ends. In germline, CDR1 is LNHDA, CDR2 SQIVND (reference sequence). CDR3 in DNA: TGTGCCAGTAGTCTACAGGGGAACACTGAAGCTTTCTTT. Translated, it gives CASSLQGNTEAFF.

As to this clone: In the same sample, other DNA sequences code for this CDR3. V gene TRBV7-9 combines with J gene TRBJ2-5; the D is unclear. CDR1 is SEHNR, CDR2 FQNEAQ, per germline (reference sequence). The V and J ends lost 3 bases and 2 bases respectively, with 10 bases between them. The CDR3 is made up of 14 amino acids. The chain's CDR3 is CASSLGLGQETQYF. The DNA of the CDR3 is TGTGCCAGCAGCTTGGGGTTAGGACAAGAGACCCAGTACTTC.

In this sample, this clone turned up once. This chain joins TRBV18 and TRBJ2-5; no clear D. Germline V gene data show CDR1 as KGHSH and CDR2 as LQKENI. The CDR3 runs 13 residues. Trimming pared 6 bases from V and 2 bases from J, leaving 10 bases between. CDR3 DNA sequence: TGTGCCAGCTCCCCAGACACACAAGAGACCCAGTACTTC. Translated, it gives CASSPDTQETQYF. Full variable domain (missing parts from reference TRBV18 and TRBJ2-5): NAGVMQNPRHLVRRRGQEARLRCSPMKGHSHVYWYRQLPEEGLKFMVYLQKENIIDESGMPKERFSAEFPKEGPSILRIQQVVRGDSAAYFCASSPDTQETQYFGPGTRLLVL.